The rows below give T cell receptor beta chains drawn from one sample of a study of T cell responses to AZD1222 COVID-19 vaccine. Here immunoSEQ multiplex PCR was the method, and the copy in TCRdb shows in-frame clones only, minus some. Among roughly 270,000 clones listed, 90% to 95% were seen once. Source: peripheral blood, taken 28 days after the second AZD1222 dose. Receptors originate from an adult who received the AZD1222 COVID-19 vaccine. Both conserved end residues are part of each CDR3. D genes are given only for firm matches. Clone size is shown for a subset of rows, as once, few, many or a class of expanded clone.

d_call,v_call,j_call,clone_size,cdr3_nt,cdr3_aa
NA,TRBV9,TRBJ2-2,once,TGTGCCAGCAGCGTAGATGTACTTTCAAGGGAGCTGTTTTTT,CASSVDVLSRELFF
NA,TRBV27,TRBJ2-1,NA,TGTGCCAGCACTCCGGTAGTAGGAAATGAGCAGTTCTTC,CASTPVVGNEQFF
TRBD1,TRBV4-1,TRBJ1-2,NA,TGCGCCAGCAGACAAACAGGGGCCTATGGCTACACCTTC,CASRQTGAYGYTF
NA,TRBV6-5,TRBJ1-6,NA,TGTGCCAGCAGTTACGACCCCGGGACTAATTCACCCCTCCACTTT,CASSYDPGTNSPLHF
NA,TRBV4-3,TRBJ1-4,NA,TGCGCCAGCAGCCAAGATATACCGGGGTCTAATGAAAAACTGTTTTTT,CASSQDIPGSNEKLFF
TRBD2,TRBV3-1/TRBV3-2,TRBJ2-5,NA,TGTGCCAGCAGCCAACCGACTAGCGGGACGCAAGAGACCCAGTACTTC,CASSQPTSGTQETQYF
NA,TRBV20-1,TRBJ1-6,NA,TGCAGTGCTAGTTCCGTCCGTAATTCACCCCTCCACTTT,CSASSVRNSPLHF
NA,TRBV2,TRBJ2-7,NA,TGTGCCAGCAGTGCGGCTTCAACTCTCCCCTACGAGCAGTACTTC,CASSAASTLPYEQYF
NA,TRBV6-6,TRBJ1-2,NA,TGTGCCAGTACACAGGGTTCTAACTATGGCTACACCTTC,CASTQGSNYGYTF
NA,TRBV7-2,TRBJ1-4,NA,TGTGCCAGCAGCTTTGGGAGGGTTGAAAAACTGTTTTTT,CASSFGRVEKLFF
NA,TRBV7-3,TRBJ2-5,NA,TGTGCCAGCAGCTTAATCGGCCGAGAAGAGACCCAGTACTTC,CASSLIGREETQYF
NA,TRBV3-1/TRBV3-2,TRBJ1-2,NA,TGTGCCAGCAGCCACGGGGGGGGCCTCACCTATGGCTACACCTTC,CASSHGGGLTYGYTF
NA,TRBV19,TRBJ1-3,NA,TGTGCCAGTAGTATAGGAGAGGGAAATTCTGGAAACACCATATATTTT,CASSIGEGNSGNTIYF
NA,TRBV12-5,TRBJ2-3,NA,TGTGCTAGTGCCCATCACGGGGATACGCAGTATTTT,CASAHHGDTQYF
NA,TRBV5-4,TRBJ1-1,NA,TGTGCCAGCAGCTTGGGGGGACAACCACCTGAAGCTTTCTTT,CASSLGGQPPEAFF
NA,TRBV24-1,TRBJ2-3,NA,TGTGCCACCAGCCCAAGTGGGGGCAGACCAACAGATACGCAGTATTTT,CATSPSGGRPTDTQYF
NA,TRBV10-3,TRBJ2-7,once,TGTGCCATCATCGGGCGGGACCGACACAGAGACGAGCAGTACTTC,CAIIGRDRHRDEQYF